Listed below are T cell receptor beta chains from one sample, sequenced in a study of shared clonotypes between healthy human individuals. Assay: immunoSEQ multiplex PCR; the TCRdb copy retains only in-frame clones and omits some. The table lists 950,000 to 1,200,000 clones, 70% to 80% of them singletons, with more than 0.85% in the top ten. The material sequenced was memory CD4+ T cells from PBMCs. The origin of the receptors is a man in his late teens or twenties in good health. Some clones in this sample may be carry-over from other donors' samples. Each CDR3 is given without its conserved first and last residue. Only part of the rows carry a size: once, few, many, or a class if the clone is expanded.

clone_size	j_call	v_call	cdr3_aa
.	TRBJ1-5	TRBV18	ASSKGTGGDQPQH
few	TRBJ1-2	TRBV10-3	AISEPTGLNYGYT
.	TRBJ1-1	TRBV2	ASSVEGYTEAF
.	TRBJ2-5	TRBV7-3	ASSPGGDGETQY
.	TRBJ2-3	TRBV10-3	AISDPDDTQY
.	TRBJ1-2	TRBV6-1	ASSLLGTAYGYT
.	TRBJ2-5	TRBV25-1	ASSALDRERETQY
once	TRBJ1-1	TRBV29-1	SVEGGGVNTEAF
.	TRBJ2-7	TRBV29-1	SVGPKQSATHFEQY
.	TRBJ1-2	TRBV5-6	ASSSYTFNYGYT
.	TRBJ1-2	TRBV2	ASSGVRVQT
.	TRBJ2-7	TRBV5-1	ASSLGGTSGYEQY
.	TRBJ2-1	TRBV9	ASSPQTSGIANEQF
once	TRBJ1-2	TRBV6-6	ASSYGGHYGYT
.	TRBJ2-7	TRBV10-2	ASSRNRGPESEQY
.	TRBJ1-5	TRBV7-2	ASSLASNRGQPQH
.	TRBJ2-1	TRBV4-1	ASSQQFAGNEQF
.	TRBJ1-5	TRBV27	ASSLIRGNQPQH
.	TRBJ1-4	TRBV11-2	ASSGEGLRKLF
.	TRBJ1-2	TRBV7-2	ASSPGWGAGLIT
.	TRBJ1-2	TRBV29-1	SVFQNYGYT
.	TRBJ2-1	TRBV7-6	ASSRGQGSLNEQF
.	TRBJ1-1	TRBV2	ASSEWENTEAF